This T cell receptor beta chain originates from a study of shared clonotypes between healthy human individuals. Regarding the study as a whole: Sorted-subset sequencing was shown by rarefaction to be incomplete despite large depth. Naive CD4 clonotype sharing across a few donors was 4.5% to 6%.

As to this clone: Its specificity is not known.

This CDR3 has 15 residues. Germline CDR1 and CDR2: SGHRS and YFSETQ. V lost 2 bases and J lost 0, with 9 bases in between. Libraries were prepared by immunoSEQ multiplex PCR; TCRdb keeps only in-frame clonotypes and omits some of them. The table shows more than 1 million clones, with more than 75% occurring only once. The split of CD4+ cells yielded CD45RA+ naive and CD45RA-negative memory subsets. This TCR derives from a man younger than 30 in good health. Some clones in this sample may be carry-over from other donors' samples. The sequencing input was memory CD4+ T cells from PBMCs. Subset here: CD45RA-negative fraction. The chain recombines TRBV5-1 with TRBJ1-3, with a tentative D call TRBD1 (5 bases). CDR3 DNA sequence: TGCGCCAGCAGCTTCTCGGGGCGCTCTGGAAACACCATATATTTT. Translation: CASSFSGRSGNTIYF.